Listed below are T cell receptor beta chains from one sample, sequenced in a study of chemoradiotherapy in HPV16-positive cancers. Sequencing was performed with immunoSEQ multiplex PCR; in TCRdb, only in-frame clones are kept and a portion is missing. The table shows about 32,000 clones, with about nine tenths occurring only once. Sequencing used blood, obtained from a patient who underwent chemoradiotherapy. The receptors stem from a human donor with HPV-associated anogenital cancer. CDR3s include the opening cysteine and the closing phenylalanine or tryptophan. The D gene is left open where the match is weak. Part of the rows lack a size; the others show once, few, many or a class for expanded clones.

d_call: NA
clone_size: once
j_call: TRBJ2-5
v_call: TRBV7-9
cdr3_nt: TGTGCCAGCAGCTTATTGGAGACCCAGTACTTC
cdr3_aa: CASSLLETQYF

d_call: NA
clone_size: NA
j_call: TRBJ1-5
v_call: TRBV6-1
cdr3_nt: TGTGCCAGCAGTACAGGGTTTAGCAATCAGCCCCAGCATTTT
cdr3_aa: CASSTGFSNQPQHF

d_call: TRBD1
clone_size: NA
j_call: TRBJ1-2
v_call: TRBV5-6
cdr3_nt: TGTGCCAGCAGCCTAAGGGACAGGGCCTATGGCTACACCTTC
cdr3_aa: CASSLRDRAYGYTF

d_call: TRBD1
clone_size: few
j_call: TRBJ2-2
v_call: TRBV6-1
cdr3_nt: TGTGCCAGCAGTGAAGTGACAGGGAGAAACACCGGGGAGCTGTTTTTT
cdr3_aa: CASSEVTGRNTGELFF

d_call: TRBD1
clone_size: NA
j_call: TRBJ1-1
v_call: TRBV5-4
cdr3_nt: TGTGCCAGCAGCCCCACAGGGGACACTGAAGCTTTCTTT
cdr3_aa: CASSPTGDTEAFF

d_call: NA
clone_size: NA
j_call: TRBJ2-5
v_call: TRBV7-9
cdr3_nt: TGTGCCAGCAGCTCAGGACAGGGAGGGACGGGGGAGACCCAGTACTTC
cdr3_aa: CASSSGQGGTGETQYF

d_call: NA
clone_size: NA
j_call: TRBJ1-4
v_call: TRBV11-2
cdr3_nt: TGTGCCAGCAGCTCGACCGGACACGATGAAAAACTGTTTTTT
cdr3_aa: CASSSTGHDEKLFF

d_call: NA
clone_size: NA
j_call: TRBJ2-3
v_call: TRBV2
cdr3_nt: TGTGCCAGCAGTGGTATTAGCTTTTTGACAGATACGCAGTATTTT
cdr3_aa: CASSGISFLTDTQYF

d_call: TRBD1
clone_size: NA
j_call: TRBJ1-2
v_call: TRBV6-5
cdr3_nt: TGTGCCAGCAGTACAGGGACAGGGGGCGGAGCTGGCTACACCTTC
cdr3_aa: CASSTGTGGGAGYTF

d_call: NA
clone_size: NA
j_call: TRBJ2-1
v_call: TRBV2
cdr3_nt: TGTGCCACCAACCTCGGTGAGCAGTTCTTC
cdr3_aa: CATNLGEQFF

d_call: NA
clone_size: NA
j_call: TRBJ2-3
v_call: TRBV6-6
cdr3_nt: TGTGCCAGCAGTTTTCAGGGGTCCAGCACAGATACGCAGTATTTT
cdr3_aa: CASSFQGSSTDTQYF

d_call: NA
clone_size: NA
j_call: TRBJ1-4
v_call: TRBV10-2
cdr3_nt: TGCGCCAGCGGGGGGGGGCAGCCGGGTGAAAAACTGTTTTTT
cdr3_aa: CASGGGQPGEKLFF

d_call: TRBD2
clone_size: NA
j_call: TRBJ2-1
v_call: TRBV23-1
cdr3_nt: TGCGCCAGCAGTCAGTTGAGGACCCGGGAGGGAAGCAATGAGCAGTTCTTC
cdr3_aa: CASSQLRTREGSNEQFF

d_call: TRBD1
clone_size: NA
j_call: TRBJ1-1
v_call: TRBV7-2
cdr3_nt: TGTGCCAGCAGCTCGCACAGGGGGTCCCCTGAAGCTTTCTTT
cdr3_aa: CASSSHRGSPEAFF

d_call: NA
clone_size: NA
j_call: TRBJ1-1
v_call: TRBV5-6
cdr3_nt: TGTGCCAGCAGCTTGGACGTGGGTTCCACTGAAGCTTTCTTT
cdr3_aa: CASSLDVGSTEAFF

d_call: NA
clone_size: NA
j_call: TRBJ2-6
v_call: TRBV19
cdr3_nt: TGTGCCAGTACGGCGAACTCTGGGGCCAACGTCCTGACTTTC
cdr3_aa: CASTANSGANVLTF

d_call: NA
clone_size: NA
j_call: TRBJ1-1
v_call: TRBV5-6
cdr3_nt: TGTGCCAGCAGCCTGTGGAACACTGAAGCTTTCTTT
cdr3_aa: CASSLWNTEAFF

d_call: NA
clone_size: NA
j_call: TRBJ1-1
v_call: TRBV27
cdr3_nt: TGTGCCAGCAGTTACGGGGGGTTCGCTGAAGCTTTCTTT
cdr3_aa: CASSYGGFAEAFF

d_call: NA
clone_size: NA
j_call: TRBJ1-2
v_call: TRBV14
cdr3_nt: TGTGCCAGCAGCCAAGAATCGGACAGCTATGGCTACACCTTC
cdr3_aa: CASSQESDSYGYTF

d_call: NA
clone_size: NA
j_call: TRBJ2-7
v_call: TRBV5-1
cdr3_nt: TGCGCCAGCAGCTTTCTGAGCGAGCAGTACTTC
cdr3_aa: CASSFLSEQYF

d_call: TRBD2
clone_size: NA
j_call: TRBJ2-3
v_call: TRBV10-2
cdr3_nt: TGCGCCAGCACCGGAACTAGCGGGAATACGCAGTATTTT
cdr3_aa: CASTGTSGNTQYF

d_call: NA
clone_size: few
j_call: TRBJ1-2
v_call: TRBV28
cdr3_nt: TGTGCCAGCAACTCCGGGACGAACTACTATGGCTACACCTTC
cdr3_aa: CASNSGTNYYGYTF

d_call: NA
clone_size: NA
j_call: TRBJ1-2
v_call: TRBV4-2
cdr3_nt: TGTGCCAGCAGCCAAGGGGGGGCTCCCGGCTACACCTTC
cdr3_aa: CASSQGGAPGYTF

d_call: NA
clone_size: NA
j_call: TRBJ2-7
v_call: TRBV7-2
cdr3_nt: TGTGCCAGCAGCTTAGAGGGCAGGTCCTACGAGCAGTACTTC
cdr3_aa: CASSLEGRSYEQYF

d_call: NA
clone_size: NA
j_call: TRBJ1-4
v_call: TRBV5-1
cdr3_nt: TGCGCCAGCAGCGTACCTGGAATCAAGGAAAAACTGTTTTTT
cdr3_aa: CASSVPGIKEKLFF

d_call: NA
clone_size: NA
j_call: TRBJ1-1
v_call: TRBV27
cdr3_nt: TGTGCCAGCAGTTCCGCGTTTTTAGGTAACACTGAAGCTTTCTTT
cdr3_aa: CASSSAFLGNTEAFF

d_call: NA
clone_size: NA
j_call: TRBJ2-5
v_call: TRBV5-3
cdr3_nt: TGTGCCAGAAGCTTAACTGAGACCCAGTACTTC
cdr3_aa: CARSLTETQYF

d_call: NA
clone_size: NA
j_call: TRBJ1-2
v_call: TRBV27
cdr3_nt: TGTGCCAGCAAACCGACAGAAGCTAACTATGGCTACACCTTC
cdr3_aa: CASKPTEANYGYTF

d_call: NA
clone_size: medium-sized
j_call: TRBJ1-5
v_call: TRBV4-1
cdr3_nt: TGCGCCAGCAGCCACCCAACGATGGGTCACACTCAGCCCCAGCATTTT
cdr3_aa: CASSHPTMGHTQPQHF

d_call: NA
clone_size: NA
j_call: TRBJ2-2
v_call: TRBV19
cdr3_nt: TGTGCCAGTAGTTTGGACAGGGCGGGGGCCGGGGAGCTGTTTTTT
cdr3_aa: CASSLDRAGAGELFF

d_call: NA
clone_size: NA
j_call: TRBJ2-5
v_call: TRBV7-7
cdr3_nt: TGTGCTAGCAGCCCCAGACCCGGGCCCGAGACCCAGTACTTC
cdr3_aa: CASSPRPGPETQYF

d_call: TRBD2
clone_size: NA
j_call: TRBJ2-7
v_call: TRBV6-1
cdr3_nt: TGTGCCAGCAGCTTACGTGCGGGAGGATCCTACGAGCAGTACTTC
cdr3_aa: CASSLRAGGSYEQYF

d_call: NA
clone_size: NA
j_call: TRBJ2-5
v_call: TRBV11-2
cdr3_nt: TGTGCCAGCAGCAAGGGGGGGTCCGGCGGAGAGACCCAGTACTTC
cdr3_aa: CASSKGGSGGETQYF

d_call: NA
clone_size: NA
j_call: TRBJ1-5
v_call: TRBV27
cdr3_nt: TGTGCCAGCAGTTTACAACCAGGGGTGCTGGGGCAGCCCCAGCATTTT
cdr3_aa: CASSLQPGVLGQPQHF

d_call: NA
clone_size: NA
j_call: TRBJ2-5
v_call: TRBV28
cdr3_nt: TGTGCCAGCAGTTTACTATTGGACAGCCAAGAGACCCAGTACTTC
cdr3_aa: CASSLLLDSQETQYF

d_call: NA
clone_size: NA
j_call: TRBJ2-7
v_call: TRBV15
cdr3_nt: TGTGCCACCAGCAGAGATCAGGGGATTTACGAGCAGTACTTC
cdr3_aa: CATSRDQGIYEQYF

d_call: NA
clone_size: NA
j_call: TRBJ2-2
v_call: TRBV2
cdr3_nt: TGTGCCAGCAGTGTTGTCGGAGGCGCCGGGGAGCTGTTTTTT
cdr3_aa: CASSVVGGAGELFF

d_call: NA
clone_size: NA
j_call: TRBJ1-3
v_call: TRBV6-6
cdr3_nt: TGTGCCAGCGTGCAAGGTGGTGGGAACACCATATATTTT
cdr3_aa: CASVQGGGNTIYF

d_call: NA
clone_size: NA
j_call: TRBJ2-7
v_call: TRBV21-1
cdr3_nt: TGTGCCAGCAGCAAAAGGGCATCACCTTGGAGGAACGAGCAGTACTTC
cdr3_aa: CASSKRASPWRNEQYF

d_call: TRBD2
clone_size: NA
j_call: TRBJ2-3
v_call: TRBV5-4
cdr3_nt: TGTGCCAGCAGCTTAGGGACTAGCGGGGACACAGATACGCAGTATTTT
cdr3_aa: CASSLGTSGDTDTQYF

d_call: TRBD2
clone_size: NA
j_call: TRBJ2-7
v_call: TRBV18
cdr3_nt: TGTGCCAGCTCACCGGGCGCGGGGGGCGAGCAGTACTTC
cdr3_aa: CASSPGAGGEQYF

d_call: NA
clone_size: few
j_call: TRBJ2-3
v_call: TRBV6-1
cdr3_nt: TGTGCCAGCAGTGAATCTCGAGATACGCAGTATTTT
cdr3_aa: CASSESRDTQYF

d_call: NA
clone_size: once
j_call: TRBJ2-5
v_call: TRBV11-3
cdr3_nt: TGTGCCAGCAGCTCACGGGGCGGAGAGACCCAGTACTTC
cdr3_aa: CASSSRGGETQYF

d_call: NA
clone_size: NA
j_call: TRBJ1-1
v_call: TRBV29-1
cdr3_nt: TGCAGCGTTGAAGGGGGCTGGGACACTGAAGCTTTCTTT
cdr3_aa: CSVEGGWDTEAFF

d_call: NA
clone_size: NA
j_call: TRBJ2-5
v_call: TRBV5-4
cdr3_nt: TGTGCCAGCAGCTTGCCCCAGGAGACCCAGTACTTC
cdr3_aa: CASSLPQETQYF

d_call: TRBD1
clone_size: NA
j_call: TRBJ2-3
v_call: TRBV5-1
cdr3_nt: TGCGCCAGCAGCTTAGGGGGACAGGGGAGCACAGATACGCAGTATTTT
cdr3_aa: CASSLGGQGSTDTQYF

d_call: NA
clone_size: NA
j_call: TRBJ1-1
v_call: TRBV28
cdr3_nt: TGTGCCAGCAGATCCACCTTGGCTTTCTTT
cdr3_aa: CASRSTLAFF

d_call: NA
clone_size: NA
j_call: TRBJ2-2
v_call: TRBV5-1
cdr3_nt: TGCGCCAGCAGCTTGGGGGTGACAAGGGATAACACCGGGGAGCTGTTTTTT
cdr3_aa: CASSLGVTRDNTGELFF

d_call: NA
clone_size: NA
j_call: TRBJ2-7
v_call: TRBV5-8
cdr3_nt: TGTGCCAGCAGCTTCCCGACCCGACGCGCGGACTACGAGCAGTACTTC
cdr3_aa: CASSFPTRRADYEQYF

d_call: NA
clone_size: NA
j_call: TRBJ2-7
v_call: TRBV27
cdr3_nt: TGTGCCAGCAGCTCATCAGGGGACGTGCAGTACTTC
cdr3_aa: CASSSSGDVQYF

d_call: NA
clone_size: once
j_call: TRBJ2-5
v_call: TRBV4-2
cdr3_nt: TGTGCCAGCAGCCAAGTAAGGACCCTTCAAGAGACCCAGTACTTC
cdr3_aa: CASSQVRTLQETQYF

d_call: TRBD1
clone_size: once
j_call: TRBJ2-6
v_call: TRBV5-4
cdr3_nt: TGTGCCAGCAGCGGGGCCCGGGACAGGGTAGGGTCTGGGGCCAACGTCCTGACTTTC
cdr3_aa: CASSGARDRVGSGANVLTF

d_call: NA
clone_size: NA
j_call: TRBJ2-3
v_call: TRBV10-1
cdr3_nt: TGCGCCAGCAGTGTCGGCCAAGGGCGGACAGATACGCAGTATTTT
cdr3_aa: CASSVGQGRTDTQYF

d_call: NA
clone_size: NA
j_call: TRBJ1-2
v_call: TRBV7-4
cdr3_nt: TGTGCCAGCAGCTTTGATACGGAGGGGTTCTATGGCTACACCTTC
cdr3_aa: CASSFDTEGFYGYTF